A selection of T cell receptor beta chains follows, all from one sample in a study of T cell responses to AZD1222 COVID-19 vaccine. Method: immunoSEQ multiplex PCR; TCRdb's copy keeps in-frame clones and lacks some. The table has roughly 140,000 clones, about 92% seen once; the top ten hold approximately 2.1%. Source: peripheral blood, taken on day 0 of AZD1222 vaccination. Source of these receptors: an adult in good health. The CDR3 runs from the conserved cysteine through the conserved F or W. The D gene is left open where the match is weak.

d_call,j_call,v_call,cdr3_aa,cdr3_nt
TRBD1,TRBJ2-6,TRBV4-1,CASSQDRTGGNSGANVLTF,TGCGCCAGCAGCCAAGATCGGACAGGGGGAAACTCTGGGGCCAACGTCCTGACTTTC
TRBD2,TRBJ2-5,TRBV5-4,CASSGLAGGLIETQYF,TGTGCCAGCAGCGGGCTAGCGGGGGGGCTAATTGAGACCCAGTACTTC
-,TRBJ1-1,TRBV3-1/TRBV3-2,CASSQLGGEVEAFF,TGTGCCAGCAGCCAACTCGGGGGGGAGGTTGAAGCTTTCTTT
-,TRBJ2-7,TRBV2,CASSEEHLGSYEQYF,TGTGCCAGCAGTGAAGAACACCTCGGCTCCTACGAGCAGTACTTC
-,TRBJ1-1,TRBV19,CASTPGGSLTTGAFF,TGTGCCAGTACCCCGGGGGGGTCCTTAACGACTGGGGCTTTCTTT
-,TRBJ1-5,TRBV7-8,CASSLVGTNQPQHF,TGTGCCAGCAGCTTAGTTGGGACAAATCAGCCCCAGCATTTT
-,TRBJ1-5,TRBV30,CAWGIARGPQHF,TGTGCCTGGGGGATTGCACGAGGGCCCCAGCATTTT
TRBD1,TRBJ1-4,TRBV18,CASHGGQENEKLFF,TGTGCCAGCCACGGGGGACAGGAAAATGAAAAACTGTTTTTT
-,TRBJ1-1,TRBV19,CASRGMRGPYTEAFF,TGTGCCAGTAGGGGGATGAGGGGCCCGTACACTGAAGCTTTCTTT
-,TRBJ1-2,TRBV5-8,CASGIRVNYGYTF,TGTGCCAGCGGAATCAGGGTTAACTATGGCTACACCTTC